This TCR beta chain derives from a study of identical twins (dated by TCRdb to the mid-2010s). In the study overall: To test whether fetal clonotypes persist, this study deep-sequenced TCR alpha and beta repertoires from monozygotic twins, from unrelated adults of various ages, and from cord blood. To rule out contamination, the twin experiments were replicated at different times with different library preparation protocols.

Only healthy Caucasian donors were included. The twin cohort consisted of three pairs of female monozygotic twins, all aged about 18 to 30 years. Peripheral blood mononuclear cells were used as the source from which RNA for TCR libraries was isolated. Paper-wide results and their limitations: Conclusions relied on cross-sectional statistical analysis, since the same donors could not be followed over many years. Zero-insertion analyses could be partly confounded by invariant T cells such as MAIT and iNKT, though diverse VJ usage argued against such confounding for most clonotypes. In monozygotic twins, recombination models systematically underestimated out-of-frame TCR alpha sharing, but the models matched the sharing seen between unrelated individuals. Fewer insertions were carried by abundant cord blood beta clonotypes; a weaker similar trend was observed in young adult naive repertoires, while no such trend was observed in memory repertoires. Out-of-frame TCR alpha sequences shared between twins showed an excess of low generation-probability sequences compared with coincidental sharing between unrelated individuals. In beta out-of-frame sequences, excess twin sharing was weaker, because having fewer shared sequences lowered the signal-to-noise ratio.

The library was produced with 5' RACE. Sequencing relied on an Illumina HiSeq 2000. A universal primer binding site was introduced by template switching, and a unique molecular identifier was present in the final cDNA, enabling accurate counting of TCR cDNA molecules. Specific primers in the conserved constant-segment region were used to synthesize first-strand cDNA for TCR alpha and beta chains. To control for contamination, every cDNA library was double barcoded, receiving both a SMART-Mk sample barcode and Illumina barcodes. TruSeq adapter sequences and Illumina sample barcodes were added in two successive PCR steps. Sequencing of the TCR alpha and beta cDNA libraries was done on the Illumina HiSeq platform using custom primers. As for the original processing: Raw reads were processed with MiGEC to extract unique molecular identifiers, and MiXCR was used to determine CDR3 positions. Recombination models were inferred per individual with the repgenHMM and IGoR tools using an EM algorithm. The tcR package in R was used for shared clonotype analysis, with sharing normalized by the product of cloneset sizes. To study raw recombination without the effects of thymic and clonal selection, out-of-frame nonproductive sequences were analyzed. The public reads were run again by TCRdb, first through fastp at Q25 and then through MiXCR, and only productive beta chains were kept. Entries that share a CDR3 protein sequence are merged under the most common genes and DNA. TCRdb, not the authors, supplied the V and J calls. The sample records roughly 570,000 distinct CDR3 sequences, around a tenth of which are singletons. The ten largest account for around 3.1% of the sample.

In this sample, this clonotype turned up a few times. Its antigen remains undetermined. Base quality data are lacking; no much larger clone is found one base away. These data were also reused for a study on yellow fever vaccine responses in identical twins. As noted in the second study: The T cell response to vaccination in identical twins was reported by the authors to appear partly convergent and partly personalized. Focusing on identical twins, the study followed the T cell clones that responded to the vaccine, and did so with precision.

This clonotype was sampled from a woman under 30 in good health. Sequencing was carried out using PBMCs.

The sequence in DNA is TGTGCCACCAGTGATCTGAGGGAATACAATGAGCAGTTCTTC. This sequence encodes CATSDLREYNEQFF. The sequence joins TRBV24-1 to TRBJ2-1; the best D guess is TRBD2, with 5 bases matching. V is reduced by 3 bases and J by 4 bases, leaving a spacing of 9 bases between them. The CDR3 spans 14 residues, from the cysteine through the phenylalanine. This entry keeps only the CDR3 DNA: 42 bases, framed from base 1. As encoded in the germline V gene, CDR1 is KGHDR while CDR2 is SFDVKD.